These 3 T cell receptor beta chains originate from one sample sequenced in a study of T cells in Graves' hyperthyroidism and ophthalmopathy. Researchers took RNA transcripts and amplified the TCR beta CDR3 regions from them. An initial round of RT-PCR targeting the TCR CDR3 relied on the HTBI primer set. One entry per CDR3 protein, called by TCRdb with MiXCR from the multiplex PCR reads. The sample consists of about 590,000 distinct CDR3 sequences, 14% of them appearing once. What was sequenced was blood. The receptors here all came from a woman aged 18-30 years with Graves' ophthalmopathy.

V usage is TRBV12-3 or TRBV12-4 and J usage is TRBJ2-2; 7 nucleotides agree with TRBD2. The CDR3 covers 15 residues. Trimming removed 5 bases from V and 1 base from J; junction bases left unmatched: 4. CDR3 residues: CASSVGGGNTGELFF. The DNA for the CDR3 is TGTGCCAGCAGTGTTGGCGGGGGGAACACCGGGGAGCTGTTTTTT.

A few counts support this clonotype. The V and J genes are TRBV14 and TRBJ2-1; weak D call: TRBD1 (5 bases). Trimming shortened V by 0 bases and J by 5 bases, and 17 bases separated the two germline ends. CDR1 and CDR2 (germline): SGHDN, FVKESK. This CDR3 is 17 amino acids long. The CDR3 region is CASSQEAQGRANNEQFF. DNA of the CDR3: TGTGCCAGCAGCCAAGAAGCGCAGGGCAGGGCGAACAATGAGCAGTTCTTC.

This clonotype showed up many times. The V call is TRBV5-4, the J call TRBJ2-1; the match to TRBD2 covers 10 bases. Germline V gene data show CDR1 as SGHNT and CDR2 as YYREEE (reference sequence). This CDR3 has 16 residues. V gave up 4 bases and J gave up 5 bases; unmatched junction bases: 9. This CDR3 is CASSSFGLAANNEQFF. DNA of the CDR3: TGTGCCAGCAGCAGCTTCGGACTAGCGGCCAACAATGAGCAGTTCTTC.